These 26 T cell receptor beta chains were all obtained from the same sample, sequenced in a study of identical twins. TCRdb re-derived calls from the 5' RACE reads in MiXCR, one entry per CDR3 protein. The sample shows approximately 260,000 distinct CDR3 sequences, about 8.9% of them seen only once. Another study also made use of these data, one on yellow fever vaccine responses in identical twins.

Sequenced input: CD8+ T cells sorted from blood. The receptors were sampled from a woman younger than 35 in good health.

This chain links TRBV6-5 with TRBJ2-1, with D unresolved. In germline, CDR1 is MNHEY, CDR2 SVGAGI. V was clipped by 7 bases and J by 5 bases, with 9 bases between them. The CDR3 runs 12 residues. The CDR3 reads CASIVINNEQFF. DNA for the CDR3: TGTGCCAGCATCGTAATTAACAATGAGCAGTTCTTC.

The chain carries TRBV28 and TRBJ2-1; D perhaps matches TRBD2 (5 bases). V was shortened by 5 bases and J by 6 bases, with 14 bases between the two germline ends. The CDR3 length is 14 residues. CDR1 and CDR2 (germline): MDHEN, SYDVKM. The chain's CDR3 is CASSPNLGANEQFF. CDR3 coding DNA: TGTGCCAGCAGTCCCAACCTGGGAGCCAATGAGCAGTTCTTC. The full variable domain, in which reference TRBV28 and TRBJ2-1 provide the parts outside the CDR3, is DVKVTQSSRYLVKRTGEKVFLECVQDMDHENMFWYRQDPGLGLRLIYFSYDVKMKEKGDIPEGYSVSREKKERFSLILESASTNQTSMYLCASSPNLGANEQFFGPGTRLTVL.

This clonotype came up many times. This chain links TRBV14 with TRBJ2-7; no definite D call. V gave up 0 bases and J gave up 3 bases, with 6 bases separating them. CDR1 and CDR2 (germline): SGHDN, FVKESK. The length of the CDR3 is 13 residues. CDR3 DNA: TGTGCCAGCAGCCAAGATTTCGGCTACGAGCAGTACTTC. Translating it yields CASSQDFGYEQYF.

In its sample, this clonotype was seen many times. V is TRBV7-4 and J is TRBJ2-4; the match to TRBD2 covers 15 bases. CDR3 size: 18 residues. Germline lookup yields CDR1 SGHVT and CDR2 SQSDAQ. J was trimmed by 10 bases and V by 5 bases; bases with no gene match: 15. The CDR3 nucleotides are TGTGCCAGCAGCGACAGGGGACTAGCGGGAGGTCCTAAACGGATTCAGTACTTC. It yields the protein CASSDRGLAGGPKRIQYF.

This clonotype was counted many times. The rearrangement links TRBV10-3 to TRBJ2-1, with TRBD2 matching over 7 bases. Germline CDR1 ENHRY, CDR2 SYGVKD. This CDR3 comprises 14 residues. Losses at the gene ends were 6 bases for V and 8 bases for J; bases not matched to a gene: 10. In nucleotides, the CDR3 is TGTGCCATCAGCCTCTCGCGGGAGTCCGATGAGCAGTTCTTC. Protein sequence: CAISLSRESDEQFF.

This clonotype was seen at least ten times. The gene calls are TRBV12-3 or TRBV12-4 and TRBJ2-5; D assignment may be TRBD1 or TRBD2 (5 bases each). This CDR3 spans 17 amino acids. V lost 6 bases and J lost 0, with 20 bases in between. Written as DNA, the CDR3 is TGTGCCAGCAGCTCAAGAATGGGACGGGCCAACCAAGAGACCCAGTACTTC. Its translation: CASSSRMGRANQETQYF.

This clonotype was counted only a few times. The V gene is TRBV28, the J gene TRBJ2-7; TRBD1 aligns across 7 bases. The germline gives CDR1 MDHEN, CDR2 SYDVKM. Trimming cost V 4 bases and J 3 bases; bases outside gene matches: 12. The CDR3 runs to 16 residues. CDR3 nucleotide sequence: TGTGCCAGCAGTTCAGCTCCCGGGACAGTTCTCTACGAGCAGTACTTC. This codes for CASSSAPGTVLYEQYF.

This clonotype was detected many times. V usage is TRBV12-3 or TRBV12-4 and J usage is TRBJ2-1; D call uncertain. The V end was cut by 3 bases, the J end by 0 bases, with 9 bases between. The CDR3 has 15 residues. The CDR3 region is CASSFGWSSYNEQFF. Here the CDR3 DNA reads TGTGCCAGCAGTTTCGGTTGGAGCTCCTACAATGAGCAGTTCTTC.

A few counts support this clonotype. The CDR3 region is CASSLGRTDTSGRPGDTQYF. CDR3 DNA sequence: TGCGCCAGCAGCTTGGGTCGGACAGATACTAGCGGGAGGCCCGGAGATACGCAGTATTTT. The V call is TRBV5-1, the J call TRBJ2-3; 12 bases align to TRBD2. V was pared by 0 bases and J by 5 bases, with 16 bases of the junction left unmatched. The CDR3 sequence is 20 residues long. Germline V gives CDR1 SGHRS, CDR2 YFSETQ.

This clonotype was found a few times. In DNA, the CDR3 is TGTGCCAGCAGCGGGGACTTCTCCTACGAGCAGTACTTC. Its translation is CASSGDFSYEQYF. The chain carries TRBV7-2 and TRBJ2-7, with a possible D match to TRBD2 (6 bases). CDR1 SGHTA and CDR2 FQGNSA come from the germline V gene. This CDR3 comprises 13 residues. With 5 bases removed from V and 0 bases from J, the gap between germline ends came to 8 bases. The full variable domain, rest sourced from reference TRBV7-2 and TRBJ2-7, is GAGVSQSPSNKVTEKGKDVELRCDPISGHTALYWYRQSLGQGLEFLIYFQGNSAPDKSGLPSDRFSAERTGGSVSTLTIQRTQQEDSAVYLCASSGDFSYEQYFGPGTRLTVT.

This clonotype was detected ten times or more. This rearrangement joins TRBV7-2 to TRBJ2-7; TRBD2 aligns across 8 bases. This CDR3 contains 18 residues. The V segment lost 0 bases and the J segment 0 bases; nucleotides outside the gene matches: 10. Germline V gene data show CDR1 as SGHTA and CDR2 as FQGNSA. The CDR3 nucleotides read TGTGCCAGCAGCTTAGCCCCTACGCGGCGGGAGGTCTCCTACGAGCAGTACTTC. It is translated as CASSLAPTRREVSYEQYF.

The rearrangement uses TRBV20-1 and TRBJ2-7, with 8 bases that match TRBD1. V was clipped by 5 bases and J by 3 bases; unmatched bases: 6. There are 13 residues in the CDR3. From germline, CDR1 is DFQATT and CDR2 SNEGSKA (reference sequence). CDR3 coding DNA: TGCAGTGCTGGGGGAACAGGGGGCTACGAGCAGTACTTC. It is translated as CSAGGTGGYEQYF.

This clonotype has just a few counts. V is TRBV20-1 and J is TRBJ2-1; 10 nucleotides align to TRBD2. The CDR3 is made up of 15 amino acids. J gave up 4 bases and V 3 bases, and 6 bases lay outside the gene matches. CDR1 is DFQATT, CDR2 SNEGSKA, per germline (reference sequence). In DNA form, the CDR3 reads TGCAGTGCTAGCACGGGACTAGCGCCATACAATGAGCAGTTCTTC. This gives the protein CSASTGLAPYNEQFF.

The chain joins TRBV10-3 to TRBJ2-1, with TRBD2 matching over 9 bases. The V segment lost 0 bases and the J segment 7 bases; nucleotides outside the gene matches: 7. This CDR3 has 16 amino acids. Germline CDR1 ENHRY, CDR2 SYGVKD. The CDR3 nucleotides are TGTGCCATCAGTGAGTCGTGGGCGGGAGGGTGGAATGAGCAGTTCTTC. Translation gives CAISESWAGGWNEQFF.

In this sample, this clonotype turned up many times. The J gene is TRBJ2-1, the V gene TRBV14; 7 positions agree with TRBD2. Looked up from germline, CDR1 is SGHDN and CDR2 is FVKESK. The CDR3 loop spans 19 amino acids. The J segment lost 8 bases and the V segment lost 4 bases, leaving 23 bases of the junction unmatched. In DNA, the CDR3 is TGTGCCAGCAGCCCAGTGGTTTTCGCCGGCGGGAGATCAATCGATGAGCAGTTCTTC. Translating it yields CASSPVVFAGGRSIDEQFF.

The chain combines TRBV4-3 with TRBJ2-1; no definite D call. Per the germline V gene, CDR1 is LGHNA and CDR2 is YSLEER. V was pared by 0 bases and J by 0 bases, with 9 bases between. This CDR3 is 16 amino acids long. The DNA of the CDR3 is TGCGCCAGCAGCCAAGATCGGGCCAGCTCCTACAATGAGCAGTTCTTC. Translated: CASSQDRASSYNEQFF.

For this clonotype: Given the absence of the conserved phenylalanine or tryptophan at the CDR3 end, a read error is likely. The rearrangement uses TRBV6-2 or TRBV6-3 and TRBJ2-1; possible D gene TRBD1, 5 bases. The CDR3 runs to 18 residues. CDR1 MNHEY and CDR2 SVGEGT come from the germline V gene. Between the trimmed V and J ends, which lost 0 bases and 3 bases, there was a span of 18 bases. CDR3 region: CASSYSIMLMTDYNEQFL. In DNA, the CDR3 is TGTGCCAGCAGTTACTCCATCATGTTGATGACAGACTACAATGAGCAGTTCTTG.

This clonotype was observed a few times. The chain combines TRBV29-1 with TRBJ2-4; D is ambiguous. Germline CDR1 is SQVTM and CDR2 is ANQGSEA. The CDR3 sequence is 13 residues long. Trimming stripped 4 bases from V and 3 bases from J, with 10 bases between. The CDR3 DNA sequence: TGCAGCGTTGTTTGGGTGGACAAAAACATTCAGTACTTC. Its translation is CSVVWVDKNIQYF.

This clonotype was counted ten times or more. The V and J genes are TRBV12-3 or TRBV12-4 and TRBJ2-1; D uncertain. CDR3 length: 13 residues. V lost 6 bases, J lost 4 bases, and 10 bases lay in between. The DNA for the CDR3 is TGTGCCAGCAGCACCGGAATTTACAATGAGCAGTTCTTC. Protein: CASSTGIYNEQFF.

The V gene is TRBV6-4, the J gene TRBJ2-6, with 12 bases fitting TRBD1. This CDR3 contains 17 residues. With 6 bases clipped from V and 4 bases from J, the junction kept 7 bases outside the gene matches. Looked up from germline, CDR1 is MRHNA and CDR2 is SNTAGT. The CDR3 nucleotides read TGTGCCAGCAGCGCCGGGACAGGGGGCGAAGGGGCCAACGTCCTGACTTTC. Protein: CASSAGTGGEGANVLTF.

This clonotype was found many times. The chain links TRBV6-5 to TRBJ2-1, with D possibly matching TRBD1 (5 bases). CDR1 and CDR2 from the germline V gene are MNHEY and SVGAGI. The CDR3 is 14 amino acids. Deletions cut 0 bases from V and 5 bases from J, with 8 bases between. The CDR3 is CASSYSSRDNEQFF. CDR3 DNA: TGTGCCAGCAGTTACTCGAGCAGGGACAATGAGCAGTTCTTC.

This clonotype has a handful of counts. This rearrangement joins TRBV7-9 to TRBJ2-1; D is undetermined. V shed 0 bases and J shed 7 bases, with 13 bases lying between them. Germline CDR1 is SEHNR and CDR2 is FQNEAQ (reference sequence). CDR3 length equals 15 residues. Written as DNA, the CDR3 is TGTGCCAGCAGCTTAGCGCTGGGTAAGATAAATGAGCAGTTCTTC. It yields the protein CASSLALGKINEQFF.

This clonotype occurred a few times. J is TRBJ2-7 and V is TRBV6-2 or TRBV6-3; 7 bases match TRBD1. Germline V lookup: CDR1 MNHEY, CDR2 SVGEGT. V shed 0 bases, J shed 4 bases, and the junction held 18 bases outside the gene matches. The length of the CDR3 is 19 residues. This CDR3 is CASSYSALSVQGDTYEQYF. The CDR3, as DNA: TGTGCCAGCAGTTACTCAGCCCTTTCGGTGCAGGGGGATACTTACGAGCAGTACTTC.

This clonotype turned up a few times. J is TRBJ1-1 and V is TRBV4-3; D unresolved. CDR1 and CDR2 (germline): LGHNA, YSLEER. The CDR3 consists of 14 residues. Trimming shortened V by 2 bases and J by 4 bases, and 11 bases separated the two germline ends. The CDR3, as DNA: TGCGCCAGCAGCCAATTCGTGGTCGGCACTGAAGCTTTCTTT. This gives the protein CASSQFVVGTEAFF.

This clonotype appeared a few times. This sequence joins TRBV11-3 and TRBJ2-7, with TRBD2 matching 7 bases. This CDR3 spans 14 amino acids. After removal of 5 bases from V and 0 bases from J, the junction contained 4 bases not matched to a gene. Germline CDR1 and CDR2: SGHNT and YENEEA. The CDR3 spells CASSEAGSSYEQYF. The CDR3 DNA follows: TGTGCCAGCAGCGAAGCGGGGAGCTCCTACGAGCAGTACTTC.

This clonotype was seen many times. The chain joins TRBV29-1 to TRBJ2-7, with 7 bases aligning to TRBD2. The CDR3 is 13 residues long. After removal of 3 bases from V and 2 bases from J, the junction contained 4 bases not matched to a gene. Germline CDR1 SQVTM, CDR2 ANQGSEA. The CDR3 sequence: CSVDPSGTYEQYF. CDR3 DNA sequence: TGCAGCGTTGATCCTAGCGGAACCTACGAGCAGTACTTC.